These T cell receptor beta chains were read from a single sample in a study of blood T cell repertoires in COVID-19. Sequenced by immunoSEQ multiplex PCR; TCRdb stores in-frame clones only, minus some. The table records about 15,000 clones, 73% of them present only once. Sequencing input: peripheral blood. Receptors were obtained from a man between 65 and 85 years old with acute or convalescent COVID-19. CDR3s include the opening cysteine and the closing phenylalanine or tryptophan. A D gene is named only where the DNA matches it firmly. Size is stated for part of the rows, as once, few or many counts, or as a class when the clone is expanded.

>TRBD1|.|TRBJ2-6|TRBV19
TGTGCCAGTAGTAGCCAGGGACAGCCAACTGGGGCCAACGTCCTGACTTTC
CASSSQGQPTGANVLTF
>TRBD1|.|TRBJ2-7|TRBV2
TGTGCCAGCAAAGTTGGGGACAGGACCTACGAGCAGTACTTC
CASKVGDRTYEQYF
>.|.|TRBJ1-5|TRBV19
TGTGCCAGTATGGGCAGGACTGACAATCAGCCCCAGCATTTT
CASMGRTDNQPQHF
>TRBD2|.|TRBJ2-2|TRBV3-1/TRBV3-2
TGTGCCAGCAGCCAAGATCCGGGGGGAGCCGGGGAGCTGTTTTTT
CASSQDPGGAGELFF
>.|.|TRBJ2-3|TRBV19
TGTGCCAGTAGTAACAGGGTTAGCACAGATACGCAGTATTTT
CASSNRVSTDTQYF
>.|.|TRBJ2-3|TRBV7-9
TGTGCCAGCAGCTTACGAGGTCAAACCTCTAGCACAGATACGCAGTATTTT
CASSLRGQTSSTDTQYF
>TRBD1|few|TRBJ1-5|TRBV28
TGTGCCAGCAGTTTCGAGACAGGGGCCGGTCAGCCCCAGCATTTT
CASSFETGAGQPQHF
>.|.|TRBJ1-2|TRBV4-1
TGCGCCAGCAGCCAAGATCTAGGACTGTTAAGTGGAGGCTACACCTTC
CASSQDLGLLSGGYTF
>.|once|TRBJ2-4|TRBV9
TGTGCCAGCAGCGCCTCGTTGGACCGGGGGATTCAGTACTTC
CASSASLDRGIQYF
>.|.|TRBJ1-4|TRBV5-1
TGCGCCAGCAGCTCCGGGACACGGGGTGAAAAACTGTTTTTT
CASSSGTRGEKLFF
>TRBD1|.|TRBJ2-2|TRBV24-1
TGTGCCACCAGGGGACAGGGGTCCACCGGGGAGCTGTTTTTT
CATRGQGSTGELFF
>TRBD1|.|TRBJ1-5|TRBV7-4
TGTGCCAGCAGCTCCGGAAGCGACAGGGGTAAACAGCCCCAGCATTTT
CASSSGSDRGKQPQHF
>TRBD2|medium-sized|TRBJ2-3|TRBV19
TGTGCCAGTAGCCTAGGAGCGGGAGGGCCCCATACGCAGTATTTT
CASSLGAGGPHTQYF
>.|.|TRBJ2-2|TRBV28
TGTGCCACCCGGTTTCGGAACACCGGGGAGCTGTTTTTT
CATRFRNTGELFF
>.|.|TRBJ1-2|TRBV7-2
TGTGCCAGCAGCCCAGGGGCAGGACGAGGTGGCTACACCTTC
CASSPGAGRGGYTF
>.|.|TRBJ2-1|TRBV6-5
TGTGCCGTGGAGGCTAGCTGGGGGGATGAGCAGTTCTTC
CAVEASWGDEQFF
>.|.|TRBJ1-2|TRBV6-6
TGTGCCATCCGGGAGTTCGGCTACACCTTC
CAIREFGYTF
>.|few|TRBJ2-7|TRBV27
TGTGCCAGCAGCGGGGATTGGGGGCGTCCCTACGAGCAGTACTTC
CASSGDWGRPYEQYF
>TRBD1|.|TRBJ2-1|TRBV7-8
TGTGCCAGCAGCTTAGACAGGGGAAATGAGCAGTTCTTC
CASSLDRGNEQFF
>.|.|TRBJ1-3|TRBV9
TGTGCCAGCAGCCCCACGGGGGATGGAAACACCATATATTTT
CASSPTGDGNTIYF
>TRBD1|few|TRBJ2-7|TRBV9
TGTGCCAGCAGCGGACAGGGGGCGCAGGAGCAGTACTTC
CASSGQGAQEQYF
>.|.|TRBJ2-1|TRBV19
TGTGCCAGTAGCATCGAGCTTACCAAGCAGTTCTTC
CASSIELTKQFF
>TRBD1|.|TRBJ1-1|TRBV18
TGTGCCAGCTCATCGGGACAGGGGCGAATGAACACTGAAGCTTTCTTT
CASSSGQGRMNTEAFF
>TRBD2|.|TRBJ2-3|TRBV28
TGTGCCAGCAGACCCTCACTAGCGGATACGCAGTATTTT
CASRPSLADTQYF
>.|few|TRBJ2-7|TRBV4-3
TGCGCCAGCAGCCAAGATCATGCAGCCTACGAGCAGTACTTC
CASSQDHAAYEQYF
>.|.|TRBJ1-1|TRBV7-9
TGTGCCAGCAGCCCTAATACAGGAGTGAACACTGAAGCTTTCTTT
CASSPNTGVNTEAFF
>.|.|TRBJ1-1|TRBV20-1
TGCAGTGCTAGTCTGCCCGGACGGGGGGATCACACTGAAGCTTTCTTT
CSASLPGRGDHTEAFF
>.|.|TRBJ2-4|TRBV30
TGTGCCTGGACAGGGGGACGGGGGAACATTCAGTACTTC
CAWTGGRGNIQYF
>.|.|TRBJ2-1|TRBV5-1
TGCGCCAGCAGAGAAGTCGAGTCCTACAATGAGCAGTTCTTC
CASREVESYNEQFF
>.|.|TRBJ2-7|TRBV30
TGTGCCTGCCGAAAGGGACAAGGGTCCTACGAGCAGTACTTC
CACRKGQGSYEQYF
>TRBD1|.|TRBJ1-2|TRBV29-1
TGCAGCATTCCATGGACAGGGAACTATGGCTACACCTTC
CSIPWTGNYGYTF
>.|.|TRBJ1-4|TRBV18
TGTGCCAGCTCACCACGTAATGAGAAACTGTTTTTT
CASSPRNEKLFF
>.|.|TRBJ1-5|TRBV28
TGTGCCAGCAGTACACAGGTCAATCAGCCCCAGCATTTT
CASSTQVNQPQHF
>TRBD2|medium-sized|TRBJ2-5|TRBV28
TGTGCCAGCAGTTTGGGGGGGATGGGAGAGACCCAGTACTTC
CASSLGGMGETQYF
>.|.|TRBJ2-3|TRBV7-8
TGTGCCAGCAGCTTAAGGGGTCATAGCACAGATACGCAGTATTTT
CASSLRGHSTDTQYF
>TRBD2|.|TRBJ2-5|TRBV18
TGTGCCAGCTCACCGCCTAGCGGCTTCCAAGAGACCCAGTACTTC
CASSPPSGFQETQYF
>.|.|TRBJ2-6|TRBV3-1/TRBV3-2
TGTGCCAGCAGCCAAGACGGGGGAACCGGGGCCAACGTCCTGACTTTC
CASSQDGGTGANVLTF
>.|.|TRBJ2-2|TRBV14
TGTGCCAGCAGCCAAGATCTCGGGGGGCTTGTCACCGGGGAGCTGTTTTTT
CASSQDLGGLVTGELFF
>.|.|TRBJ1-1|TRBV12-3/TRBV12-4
TGTGCCAGCAGTCCAGGGGCGAACACTGAAGCTTTCTTT
CASSPGANTEAFF
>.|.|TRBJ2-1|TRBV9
TGTGCCAGCAGCGTAGGCGGCAGACTGAATGAGCAGTTCTTC
CASSVGGRLNEQFF
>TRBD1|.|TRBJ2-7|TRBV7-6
TGTGCCAGCAGCTTAGAAGCAGGGGGTGAATACGAGCAGTACTTC
CASSLEAGGEYEQYF
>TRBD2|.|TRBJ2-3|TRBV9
TGTGCCAGCAGCGCTCAGCGGGGGGGTAGCACAGATACGCAGTATTTT
CASSAQRGGSTDTQYF
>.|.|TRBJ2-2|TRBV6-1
TGTGCCAGCAGTGATATCCTAACCGGGGAGCTGTTTTTT
CASSDILTGELFF
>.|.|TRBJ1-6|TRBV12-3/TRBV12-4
TGTGCCAGCAGTCTAGAACAGTATTCACCCCTCCACTTT
CASSLEQYSPLHF
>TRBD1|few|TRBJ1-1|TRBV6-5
TGTGCCAGCAACACCGCGACAGGGTTAGCTTTCTTT
CASNTATGLAFF
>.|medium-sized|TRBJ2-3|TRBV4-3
TGCGCCAGCAGCCATCTTCCGTCCACAGATACGCAGTATTTT
CASSHLPSTDTQYF
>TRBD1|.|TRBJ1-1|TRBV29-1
TGCAGCGTTCGACAGGGAACTGAAGCTTTCTTT
CSVRQGTEAFF
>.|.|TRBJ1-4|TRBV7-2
TGTGCCAGCAGCACTCCGGGAGCAAGAAAACTGTTTTTT
CASSTPGARKLFF
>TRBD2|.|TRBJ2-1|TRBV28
TGTGCCAGCAGAGCGGGGGGCTCCTACAATGAGCAGTTCTTC
CASRAGGSYNEQFF
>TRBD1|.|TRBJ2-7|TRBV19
TGTGCCAGCGGCTTAGGTGGGACAGGGCTCTACGAGCAGTACTTC
CASGLGGTGLYEQYF
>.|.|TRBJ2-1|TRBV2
TGTGCCAGCAGGGTGGTAGCGTACAATGAGCAGTTCTTC
CASRVVAYNEQFF
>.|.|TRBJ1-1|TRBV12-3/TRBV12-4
TGTGCCAGCACCCGGCGGGGGTGGACTGAAGCTTTCTTT
CASTRRGWTEAFF
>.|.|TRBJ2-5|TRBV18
TGTGCCAGCTCACCCGCCTTAGAAGAGACCCAGTACTTC
CASSPALEETQYF